What follows describes a single TCR beta chain. Its target is unknown. The sample belongs to a study of T-cell memory formation after mild COVID-19. Study results and limitations: Mainly CM and EM harbored the contracting CD4+ clones; mainly EMRA harbored the CD8+ ones. Clones that contracted from day 15 to 85 had balanced CD4/CD8; later expanders were CD4+ biased.

Libraries for TCRalpha and TCRbeta carried sample barcodes and unique molecular identifiers via 5'RACE. MiXCR, applied by TCRdb to the 5' RACE reads, yields one record per CDR3 protein. The sample holds hundreds of thousands of distinct CDR3 sequences; about a fifth are singletons and the top ten take about 8.7%. The sequence came from an adult woman who had mild COVID-19 (a few samples of this study predate the infection). Cell type and time point are not known. Sequencing input: PBMCs or a T cell subset sorted from them (not recorded which).

The CDR3 region has the DNA TGTGCCAGCTCGCACTACGGGACTAGTAACCAAGAGACCCAGTACTTC. Translation: CASSHYGTSNQETQYF. V and J are TRBV18 and TRBJ2-5; 8 bases fit TRBD2. Trimming took 6 bases from V and 0 from J; bases not matched to a gene: 9. The germline CDR1 and CDR2 sequences are KGHSH and LQKENI. This CDR3 comprises 16 residues.